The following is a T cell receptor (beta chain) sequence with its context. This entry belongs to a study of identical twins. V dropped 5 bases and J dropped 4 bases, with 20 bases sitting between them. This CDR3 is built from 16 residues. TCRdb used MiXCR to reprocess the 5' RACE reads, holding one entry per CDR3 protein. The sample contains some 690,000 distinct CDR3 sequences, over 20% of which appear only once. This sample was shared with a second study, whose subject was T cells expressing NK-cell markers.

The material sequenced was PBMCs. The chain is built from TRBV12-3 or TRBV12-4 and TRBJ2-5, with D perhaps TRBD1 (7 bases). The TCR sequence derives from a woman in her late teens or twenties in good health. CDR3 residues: CASSPRLGGGVETQYF. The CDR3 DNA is TGTGCCAGCAGTCCCCGCCTCGGAGGGGGCGTAGAGACCCAGTACTTC.